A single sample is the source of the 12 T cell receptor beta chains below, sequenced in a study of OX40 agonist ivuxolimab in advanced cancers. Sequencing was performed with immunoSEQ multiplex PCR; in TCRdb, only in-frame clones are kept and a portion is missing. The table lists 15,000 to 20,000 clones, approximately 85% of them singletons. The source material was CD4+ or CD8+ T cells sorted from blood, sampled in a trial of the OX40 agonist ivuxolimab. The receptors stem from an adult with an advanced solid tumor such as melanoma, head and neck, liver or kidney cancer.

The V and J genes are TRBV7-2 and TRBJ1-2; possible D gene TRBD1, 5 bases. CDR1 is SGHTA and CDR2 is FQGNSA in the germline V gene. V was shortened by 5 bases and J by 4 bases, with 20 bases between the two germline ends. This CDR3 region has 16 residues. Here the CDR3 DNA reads TGTGCCAGCAGCAGTAGCAAGAATGGCAGGGCCTATGGCTACACCTTC. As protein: CASSSSKNGRAYGYTF.

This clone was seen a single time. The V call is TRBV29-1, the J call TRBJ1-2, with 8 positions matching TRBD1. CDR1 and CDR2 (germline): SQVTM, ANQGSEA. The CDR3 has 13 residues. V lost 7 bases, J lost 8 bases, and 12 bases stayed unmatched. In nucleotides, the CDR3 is TGCAGCGCCCAGACAGGGGCCGGTGTCGGCTACACCTTC. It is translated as CSAQTGAGVGYTF.

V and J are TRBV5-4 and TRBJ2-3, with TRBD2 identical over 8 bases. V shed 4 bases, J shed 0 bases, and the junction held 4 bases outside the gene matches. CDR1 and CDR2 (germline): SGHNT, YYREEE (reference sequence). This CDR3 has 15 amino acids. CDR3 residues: CASSPGGASTDTQYF. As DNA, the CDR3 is TGTGCCAGCAGCCCCGGGGGGGCTAGCACAGATACGCAGTATTTT.

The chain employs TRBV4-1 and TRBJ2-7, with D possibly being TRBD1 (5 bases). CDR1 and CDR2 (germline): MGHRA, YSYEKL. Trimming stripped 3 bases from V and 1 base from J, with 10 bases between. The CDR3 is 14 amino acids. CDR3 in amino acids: CASSQADSSYEQYF. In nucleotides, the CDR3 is TGCGCCAGCAGCCAGGCTGACAGTTCCTACGAGCAGTACTTC.

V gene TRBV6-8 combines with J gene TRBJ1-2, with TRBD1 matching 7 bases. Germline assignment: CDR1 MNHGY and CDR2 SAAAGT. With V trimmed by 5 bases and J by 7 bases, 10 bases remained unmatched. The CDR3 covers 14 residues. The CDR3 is CASSRDQGDRGYTF. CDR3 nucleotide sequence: TGTGCCAGCAGTAGAGATCAGGGGGACCGTGGCTACACCTTC.

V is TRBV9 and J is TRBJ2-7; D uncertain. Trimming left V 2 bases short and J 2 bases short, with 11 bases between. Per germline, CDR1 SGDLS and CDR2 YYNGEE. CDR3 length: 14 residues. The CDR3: CASSVDRAPYEQYF. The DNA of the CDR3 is TGTGCCAGCAGCGTGGACCGGGCACCCTACGAGCAGTACTTC.

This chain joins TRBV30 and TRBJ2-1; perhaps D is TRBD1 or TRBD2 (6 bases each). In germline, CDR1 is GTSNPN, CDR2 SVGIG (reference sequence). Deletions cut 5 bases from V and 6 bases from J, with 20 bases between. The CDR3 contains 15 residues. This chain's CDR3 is CAWEDLLGGFNEQFF. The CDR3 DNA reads TGTGCCTGGGAAGACCTGCTGGGGGGCTTCAATGAGCAGTTCTTC.

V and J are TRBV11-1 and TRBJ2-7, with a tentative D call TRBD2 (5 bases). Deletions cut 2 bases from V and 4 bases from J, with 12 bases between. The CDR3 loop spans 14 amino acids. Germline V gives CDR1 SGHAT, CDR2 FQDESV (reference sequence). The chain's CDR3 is CASSLSRDGYEQYF. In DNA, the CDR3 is TGTGCCAGCAGCTTAAGCCGGGATGGGTACGAGCAGTACTTC.

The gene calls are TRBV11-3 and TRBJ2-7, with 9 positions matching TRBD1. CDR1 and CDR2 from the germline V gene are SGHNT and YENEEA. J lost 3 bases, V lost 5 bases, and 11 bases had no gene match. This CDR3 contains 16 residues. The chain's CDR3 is CASSPVSGQGFYEQYF. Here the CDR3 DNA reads TGTGCCAGCAGCCCCGTGTCAGGACAGGGGTTCTACGAGCAGTACTTC.

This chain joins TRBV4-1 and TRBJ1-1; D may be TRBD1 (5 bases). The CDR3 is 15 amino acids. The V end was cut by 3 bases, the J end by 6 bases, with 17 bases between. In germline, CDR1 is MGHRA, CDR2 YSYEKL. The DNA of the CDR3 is TGCGCCAGCAGCCACCCACCCCTGGGGCCGTCTGAAGCTTTCTTT. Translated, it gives CASSHPPLGPSEAFF.

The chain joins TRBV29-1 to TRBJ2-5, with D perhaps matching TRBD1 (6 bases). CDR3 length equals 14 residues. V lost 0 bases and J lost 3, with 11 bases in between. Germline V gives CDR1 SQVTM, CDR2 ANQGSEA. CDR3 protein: CSVEDLDREETQYF. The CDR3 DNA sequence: TGCAGCGTTGAAGATCTGGACAGAGAAGAGACCCAGTACTTC. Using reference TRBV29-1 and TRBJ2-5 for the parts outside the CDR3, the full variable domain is SAVISQKPSRDICQRGTSLTIQCQVDSQVTMMFWYRQQPGQSLTLIATANQGSEATYESGFVIDKFPISRPNLTFSTLTVSNMSPEDSSIYLCSVEDLDREETQYFGPGTRLLVL.

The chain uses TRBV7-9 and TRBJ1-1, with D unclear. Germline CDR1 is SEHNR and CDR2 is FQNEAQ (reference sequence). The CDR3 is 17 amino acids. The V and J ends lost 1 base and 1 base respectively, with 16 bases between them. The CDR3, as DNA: TGTGCCAGCAGCTTAGGGGTTTTTTGGGAAGAGAACACTGAAGCTTTCTTT. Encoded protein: CASSLGVFWEENTEAFF.